The T cell receptor beta chain under discussion was sequenced for a study of cytomegalovirus exposure and HLA in healthy donors. Amplification used 60 Vbeta primers and 13 Jbeta primers. Libraries were prepared by immunoSEQ multiplex PCR; TCRdb keeps only in-frame clonotypes and omits some of them. The sample carries about 170,000 clones, 65% to 85% recorded once. The CDR3 length is 14 residues. Trimming removed 6 bases from V and 3 bases from J; junction bases left unmatched: 9. Germline values: CDR1 SGHRS, CDR2 YFSETQ. The origin of this receptor is a woman in her 50s in good health and CMV-seropositive. Sequenced: PBMCs. The rearrangement uses TRBV5-1 and TRBJ2-7; TRBD1 aligns across 7 bases. CDR3 loop: CASNPTGVNYEQYF. DNA of the CDR3: TGCGCCAGCAACCCTACAGGGGTCAACTACGAGCAGTACTTC.